A single sample gave rise to the 30 T cell receptor beta chains below, sequenced in a study of vaccination effects on CD4 cells after COVID-19. No antigens are known for them. Produced via immunoSEQ multiplex PCR; TCRdb's table is partial and in-frame only. The sample records tens of thousands of clones, about 78% being singletons. Sequencing was preceded by expansion of antigen-specific CD4+ T cells with viral peptide pools in the ViraFEST assay. Scientists isolated CD4+ T cells after an approximately 9-day culture period ended. Infection dated between March and December 2020, before the Alpha, Beta and Delta variants reached the United States. The source material was CD4+ T cells from PBMCs cultured with HCoV-NL63 spike peptides, sampled before COVID-19 vaccination. The receptors originated from a human donor who had a prior SARS-CoV-2 infection.

The chain couples TRBV15 to TRBJ1-2; weak D call: TRBD1 (5 bases). Trimming stripped 3 bases from V and 1 base from J, with 12 bases between. The length of the CDR3 is 15 residues. Per germline, CDR1 LNHNV and CDR2 YYDKDF (reference sequence). The DNA of the CDR3 is TGTGCCACCAGCAGGGGGGTTAGCGATAACTATGGCTACACCTTC. Protein product: CATSRGVSDNYGYTF. The full variable domain, its missing parts supplied by reference TRBV15 and TRBJ1-2, is DAMVIQNPRYQVTQFGKPVTLSCSQTLNHNVMYWYQQKSSQAPKLLFHYYDKDFNNEADTPDNFQSRRPNTSFCFLDIRSPGLGDTAMYLCATSRGVSDNYGYTFGSGTRLTVV.

This chain connects TRBV7-2 to TRBJ2-6; maybe TRBD1 (5 bases). The CDR3 is 17 amino acids. V gave up 0 bases and J gave up 2 bases, with 11 bases separating them. The germline V gene has CDR1 SGHTA and CDR2 FQGNSA. CDR3 nucleotides: TGTGCCAGCAGCTTAGCAGGGGCTGCACCTGGGGCCAACGTCCTGACTTTC. It yields the protein CASSLAGAAPGANVLTF. The full variable domain, in which reference TRBV7-2 and TRBJ2-6 provide the parts outside the CDR3, is GAGVSQSPSNKVTEKGKDVELRCDPISGHTALYWYRQSLGQGLEFLIYFQGNSAPDKSGLPSDRFSAERTGGSVSTLTIQRTQQEDSAVYLCASSLAGAAPGANVLTFGAGSRLTVL.

This chain joins TRBV9 and TRBJ2-2, with D tentatively TRBD1 or TRBD2 (5 bases each). The germline V gene encodes CDR1 SGDLS and CDR2 YYNGEE. V was clipped by 4 bases and J by 3 bases, with 19 bases between them. This CDR3 region has 17 residues. CDR3 sequence (DNA): TGTGCCAGCAGCAGGGGACCTTCGCTGGGGGACACCGGGGAGCTGTTTTTT. Its protein is CASSRGPSLGDTGELFF.

This rearrangement joins TRBV2 to TRBJ2-5, with D possibly being TRBD1 (5 bases). Trimming shortened V by 7 bases and J by 3 bases, and 6 bases separated the two germline ends. The CDR3 runs to 11 residues. The germline V gene has CDR1 SNHLY and CDR2 FYNNEI. Here the CDR3 reads CASTREETQYF. The CDR3 DNA follows: TGTGCCAGCACCAGGGAAGAGACCCAGTACTTC.

CDR3 amino acids: CASSVLAGGHNEQFF. The CDR3 coding sequence is TGCGCCAGCAGTGTTCTAGCGGGAGGGCACAATGAGCAGTTCTTC. The chain joins TRBV10-2 to TRBJ2-1, with 12 bases matching TRBD2. This CDR3 has 15 residues. Trimming cost V 4 bases and J 5 bases; bases outside gene matches: 3. Germline values: CDR1 WSHSY, CDR2 SAAADI.

The chain joins TRBV6-5 to TRBJ2-3, with D possibly matching TRBD2 (6 bases). CDR1 MNHEY and CDR2 SVGAGI come from the germline V gene. CDR3 size: 15 residues. V was shortened by 6 bases and J by 5 bases, with 18 bases between the two germline ends. The DNA for the CDR3 is TGTGCCAGCAGACCCAACACGGGGGTTAAAGATACGCAGTATTTT. Encoded protein: CASRPNTGVKDTQYF.

The chain couples TRBV29-1 to TRBJ2-3; no clear D gene. Trimming stripped 3 bases from V and 0 bases from J, with 7 bases between. Germline-derived CDR1 and CDR2 are SQVTM and ANQGSEA. The CDR3 contains 13 residues. The DNA of the CDR3 is TGCAGCGTTGAGTTGCTTAGCACAGATACGCAGTATTTT. Translated, it gives CSVELLSTDTQYF.

This chain uses TRBV5-1 with TRBJ2-6; perhaps TRBD2 as D (6 bases). Germline loops: CDR1 SGHRS, CDR2 YFSETQ. The CDR3 contains 15 residues. The V end lost 3 bases, the J end lost 3 bases, and 10 bases lay between the germline ends. The CDR3 DNA is TGCGCCAGCAGCTGGAGGGGCGATGGGGCCAACGTCCTGACTTTC. Translated, it gives CASSWRGDGANVLTF.

V gene TRBV2 combines with J gene TRBJ2-1; D is tentatively TRBD1 or TRBD2 (6 bases each). The CDR3 extends over 13 amino acids. Germline V lookup: CDR1 SNHLY, CDR2 FYNNEI. V dropped 1 base and J dropped 6 bases, with 7 bases sitting between them. The CDR3 bases are TGTGCCAGCAGTGAAGAGGGGGGCAATGAGCAGTTCTTC. It translates to CASSEEGGNEQFF.

This clone has only a few counts. The V call is TRBV5-4, the J call TRBJ2-1; perhaps TRBD2 as D (6 bases). The CDR3 extends over 16 amino acids. CDR1 is SGHNT, CDR2 YYREEE, per germline (reference sequence). The ends were cut back, 0 bases at V and 8 bases at J, with 18 bases in the middle. The CDR3 nucleotides are TGTGCCAGCAGCTTGGCGGTGTCTAGCGATGGTTATGAGCAGTTCTTC. Encoded protein: CASSLAVSSDGYEQFF.

The chain is built from TRBV5-1 and TRBJ2-2; D gene unclear. The germline gives CDR1 SGHRS, CDR2 YFSETQ. The CDR3 totals 14 residues. V lost 7 bases and J lost 3, with 13 bases in between. This CDR3 reads CASADNSYTGELFF. DNA for the CDR3: TGCGCCAGCGCGGATAACAGTTACACCGGGGAGCTGTTTTTT.

A few counts support this clone. This chain uses TRBV2 with TRBJ1-5, with D unresolved. The CDR3 sequence is 13 residues long. Trimming removed 7 bases at V and 1 base at J, with 8 bases between. Germline CDR1 reads SNHLY; CDR2 reads FYNNEI. The CDR3 DNA sequence: TGTGCCAGCAAGAGACAAAGCAATCAGCCCCAGCATTTT. Translated, it gives CASKRQSNQPQHF.

The rearrangement uses TRBV7-9 and TRBJ2-5, with D possibly TRBD1 on 5 matching bases. From germline, CDR1 is SEHNR and CDR2 FQNEAQ (reference sequence). V lost 2 bases and J 0 bases, leaving 10 bases between the germline ends. There are 15 residues in the CDR3. CDR3 DNA: TGTGCCAGCAGCTTACAGGGTGGGGACCAAGAGACCCAGTACTTC. As protein: CASSLQGGDQETQYF.

Written as DNA, the CDR3 is TGTGCCAGTAGCCGGACTAGCGGGAGCTCCTACAATGAGCAGTTCTTC. Encoded protein: CASSRTSGSSYNEQFF. This chain connects TRBV19 to TRBJ2-1; TRBD2 matches at 13 bases. The ends lost 6 bases at V and 0 bases at J; junction bases unmatched: 2. Germline V gene lookup returns CDR1 LNHDA and CDR2 SQIVND (reference sequence). This CDR3 comprises 16 residues.

The rearrangement joins TRBV7-9 to TRBJ2-5; 13 bases line up with TRBD2. V was clipped by 5 bases and J by 2 bases; unmatched bases: 8. CDR1 and CDR2 from the germline V gene are SEHNR and FQNEAQ (reference sequence). This CDR3 comprises 17 residues. The CDR3 sequence is CASSPRLAGGRQETQYF. The CDR3 DNA follows: TGTGCCAGCAGCCCTCGACTAGCGGGGGGTAGGCAAGAGACCCAGTACTTC.

The V gene is TRBV2, the J gene TRBJ1-2, with D unclear. V was pared by 3 bases and J by 3 bases, with 11 bases between. The germline CDR1 and CDR2 sequences are SNHLY and FYNNEI. This CDR3 has 14 residues. As DNA, the CDR3 is TGTGCCAGCAGTGATTTGGGCAGGTACTATGGCTACACCTTC. As protein: CASSDLGRYYGYTF.

The chain employs TRBV5-4 and TRBJ2-3; D call uncertain. CDR3 length: 13 amino acids. Trimming removed 0 bases from V and 0 bases from J, with 2 bases in between. Per the germline V gene, CDR1 is SGHNT and CDR2 is YYREEE (reference sequence). The CDR3 nucleotides are TGTGCCAGCAGCTTGGCTAGCACAGATACGCAGTATTTT. Protein product: CASSLASTDTQYF.

This rearrangement joins TRBV6-5 to TRBJ1-6; 9 bases map to TRBD1. J was trimmed by 7 bases and V by 6 bases; bases with no gene match: 7. The CDR3 has 15 amino acids. Germline V CDR1 and CDR2: MNHEY, SVGAGI. Written as DNA, the CDR3 is TGTGCCAGCAGCGACCGGGACAGGGTAAATTCACCCCTCCACTTT. This translates into CASSDRDRVNSPLHF.

V is TRBV2 and J is TRBJ1-1; D gene uncertain. With 4 bases removed from V and 0 bases from J, the gap between germline ends came to 9 bases. The CDR3 runs to 14 residues. CDR1 and CDR2 from the germline V gene are SNHLY and FYNNEI. The CDR3 bases are TGTGCCAGCAGTGTTATACGGGTGAACACTGAAGCTTTCTTT. Its translation: CASSVIRVNTEAFF.

This clone was counted many times. The J gene is TRBJ2-5, the V gene TRBV2; D might be TRBD2 (5 bases). The CDR3 consists of 13 residues. V dropped 5 bases and J dropped 2 bases, with 9 bases sitting between them. Looked up from germline, CDR1 is SNHLY and CDR2 is FYNNEI. CDR3 in amino acids: CASSRERQETQYF. In nucleotides, the CDR3 is TGTGCCAGCAGTAGGGAGCGACAAGAGACCCAGTACTTC.

The rearrangement links TRBV6-6 to TRBJ2-7; TRBD1 might be the D (6 bases). CDR3 length: 12 residues. The germline V gene has CDR1 MNHNY and CDR2 SVGAGI (reference sequence). V lost 10 bases and J 4 bases, leaving 14 bases between the germline ends. The CDR3 is CATWTELYEQYF. Here the CDR3 DNA reads TGTGCCACCTGGACAGAGTTATACGAGCAGTACTTC.

In this sample, this clone turned up a few times. The chain combines TRBV7-2 with TRBJ2-7; D ambiguous. There are 11 residues in the CDR3. The germline CDR1 and CDR2 sequences are SGHTA and FQGNSA. V dropped 2 bases and J dropped 3 bases, with 2 bases sitting between them. Written as DNA, the CDR3 is TGTGCCAGCAGCTTAAACTACGAGCAGTACTTC. This gives the protein CASSLNYEQYF.

This clone showed up just a few times. This chain links TRBV7-9 with TRBJ1-2; 7 nucleotides agree with TRBD1. CDR3 length equals 13 residues. V shed 5 bases, J shed 4 bases, and the junction held 4 bases outside the gene matches. Germline-derived CDR1 and CDR2 are SEHNR and FQNEAQ (reference sequence). CDR3 sequence reads: CASSDTGAYGYTF. CDR3 DNA: TGTGCCAGCAGCGATACAGGGGCCTATGGCTACACCTTC.

The chain has TRBV11-2 and TRBJ2-1; 12 nucleotides line up with TRBD2. Trimming cost V 2 bases and J 10 bases; bases outside gene matches: 15. CDR1 is SGHAT and CDR2 is FQNNGV in the germline V gene. The CDR3 runs 18 residues. The CDR3 reads CASSLLSVRLAGGREQFF. CDR3 in DNA: TGTGCCAGCAGCTTACTTTCCGTGAGGCTAGCGGGGGGGCGAGAGCAGTTCTTC.

The CDR3 is CASYTGALVRLSSYEQYF. Here the CDR3 DNA reads TGTGCCAGCTACACAGGGGCCCTTGTACGACTAAGCTCCTACGAGCAGTACTTC. The chain employs TRBV6-4 and TRBJ2-7; 7 bases are a match to TRBD1. V was clipped by 8 bases and J by 0 bases; unmatched bases: 19. Germline V gene lookup returns CDR1 MRHNA and CDR2 SNTAGT. The CDR3 is made up of 18 amino acids.

The rearrangement joins TRBV24-1 to TRBJ2-1, with 11 bases identical to TRBD1. Germline lookup yields CDR1 KGHDR and CDR2 SFDVKD. V lost 7 bases to trimming and J lost 2 bases; unmatched junction nucleotides: 3. This CDR3 spans 15 amino acids. The CDR3 sequence: CATSRDRGAYNEQFF. CDR3 DNA sequence: TGTGCCACCAGCCGGGACAGGGGGGCCTACAATGAGCAGTTCTTC.

This clone was counted once. CDR3 amino acids: CASSLAGDGDTQYF. DNA for the CDR3: TGTGCCAGCAGCTTGGCGGGAGATGGGGATACGCAGTATTTT. The chain links TRBV11-2 to TRBJ2-3; 7 positions match TRBD2. Germline values: CDR1 SGHAT, CDR2 FQNNGV. The CDR3 is 14 amino acids. V dropped 3 bases and J dropped 6; count of bases not matched to a gene: 6.

The rearrangement joins TRBV5-4 to TRBJ2-1; 8 bases map to TRBD2. The trim removed 3 bases at V and 7 bases at J, leaving 9 bases unmatched. The CDR3 covers 15 residues. The germline CDR1 and CDR2 sequences are SGHNT and YYREEE (reference sequence). In DNA form, the CDR3 reads TGTGCCAGCAGCTCCCAGCGGGAGCTACAGAATGAGCAGTTCTTC. This encodes CASSSQRELQNEQFF.

The V gene is TRBV10-3, the J gene TRBJ1-2, with D unclear. Looked up from germline, CDR1 is ENHRY and CDR2 is SYGVKD. The V gene lost 8 bases and the J gene lost 3 bases, with 10 bases spanning the gap. This CDR3 comprises 12 residues. The CDR3 spells CAIEDLDYGYTF. In nucleotides, the CDR3 is TGTGCCATCGAGGATTTAGACTATGGCTACACCTTC.

This sequence joins TRBV3-1 (or the pseudogene TRBV3-2) and TRBJ1-2, with 8 bases that match TRBD1. The junction had 7 bases not matched to a gene; V was cut back by 4 bases and J by 3 bases. Germline CDR1 is LGHDT and CDR2 is YNNKEL (reference sequence). This CDR3 contains 15 residues. This CDR3 reads CASSPLDRAYYGYTF. DNA of the CDR3: TGTGCCAGCAGCCCCCTGGACAGGGCGTACTATGGCTACACCTTC.